This T cell receptor beta chain is drawn from a study of blood T cell repertoires in COVID-19. Study as a whole: Italy, Spain and the United States were the sources of the convalescent and acute COVID-19 samples. T cells, B-cell-depleted T cells, or PBMCs supplied cDNA or gDNA.

In the original workflow: The assay estimated nucleated cells by amplifying reference gene primers. Method: immunoSEQ multiplex PCR; TCRdb's copy keeps in-frame clones and lacks some. From that table come the V and J calls and clone size; the DNA was used to work out D and trimming. The sample consists of 150,000 to 200,000 clones, approximately 80% of them appearing once. The CDR3 totals 16 residues. With 4 bases clipped from V and 5 bases from J, the junction kept 8 bases outside the gene matches. Germline V gene data show CDR1 as SGHRS and CDR2 as YFSETQ. This TCR was sampled from a man between 60 and 75 years old with acute or convalescent COVID-19. The chain recombines TRBV5-1 with TRBJ2-1; 11 positions match TRBD2. Sequenced: peripheral blood. CDR3 bases: TGCGCCAGCAGCATTAGCGGGGGGGCTGGAAACAATGAGCAGTTCTTC. Translated: CASSISGGAGNNEQFF. The variable domain in full, with the rest retrieved from reference TRBV5-1 and TRBJ2-1, is KAGVTQTPRYLIKTRGQQVTLSCSPISGHRSVSWYQQTPGQGLQFLFEYFSETQRNKGNFPGRFSGRQFSNSRSEMNVSTLELGDSALYLCASSISGGAGNNEQFFGPGTRLTVL.